The subject of this entry is one T cell receptor (beta chain). The data are from a study of cytomegalovirus exposure and HLA in healthy donors. The ends lost 1 base at V and 5 bases at J; junction bases unmatched: 8. Germline-derived CDR1 and CDR2 are LNHNV and YYDKDF (reference sequence). CDR3 length: 17 residues. PCR used 60 Vbeta primers and 13 Jbeta primers. Assay used: immunoSEQ multiplex PCR; TCRdb lists only in-frame clones, some missing. The table has more than 110,000 clones, about 84% seen once; the top ten hold about 2.5%. The J gene is TRBJ2-2, the V gene TRBV15; 9 positions match TRBD2. This receptor was taken from a man in his forties or fifties in good health and CMV-seronegative. Sequenced sample: PBMCs. This chain's CDR3 is CATSRVGAGGWTGELFF. CDR3 in DNA: TGTGCCACCAGCAGAGTTGGAGCGGGAGGTTGGACCGGGGAGCTGTTTTTT.